This entry concerns a single TCR beta chain. Its antigen is unknown. The data were taken from a study of T-cell reconstitution after alpha-beta-depleted transplantation in children. Study-wide findings and caveats: Expanded graft clones numbering several hundred reportedly gave rise to alpha-beta T cells about two months after transplant. T-cell counts and diversity at one year following transplant were attributed mainly to newly produced T cells. Some patients owed their high day-60 TCRbeta diversity to surviving recipient T cells and thymic progenitors.

A TCRbeta library incorporating unique molecular identifiers was prepared. TCRdb used MiXCR to reprocess the PCR reads, holding one entry per CDR3 protein. The table has about 830,000 distinct CDR3 sequences, less than 20% seen once. The length of the CDR3 is 16 residues. V was pared by 6 bases and J by 3 bases, with 18 bases between. J is TRBJ2-1 and V is TRBV12-3 or TRBV12-4; D might be TRBD2 (6 bases). The clonotype comes from a male patient aged 10-17 years who had a stem cell transplant for acute lymphoblastic leukemia, so the T cells may come from the graft donor. The sequences come from PBMCs, mostly from graft donor cells, collected 360 days after TCRalphabeta/CD19-depleted stem cell transplant. DNA for the CDR3: TGTGCCAGCAGAAAGCCCCGGGAGTTGTACTACAATGAGCAGTTCTTC. It encodes CASRKPRELYYNEQFF.